These 27 T cell receptor beta chains share one sample of origin, sequenced in a study of T cell responses to AZD1222 COVID-19 vaccine. Clones were sequenced by immunoSEQ multiplex PCR, and TCRdb holds only the in-frame ones, with some missing. The sample lists around 180,000 clones, 90% to 95% occurring once. The material sequenced was peripheral blood, taken 28 days after the second AZD1222 dose. These TCRs come from an adult who received the AZD1222 COVID-19 vaccine.

This chain uses TRBV3-1 (or the pseudogene TRBV3-2) with TRBJ1-1; 9 positions agree with TRBD1. Germline V gene sequence: CDR1 LGHDT, CDR2 YNNKEL (reference sequence). With V trimmed by 9 bases and J by 3 bases, 11 bases remained unmatched. The CDR3 length is 15 residues. The DNA of the CDR3 is TGTGCCAGTTCACCCACGGGGACAGGGTACACTGAAGCTTTCTTT. It codes for CASSPTGTGYTEAFF.

The rearrangement joins TRBV2 to TRBJ2-3, with 7 bases that match TRBD2. The CDR3 spans 15 residues. The ends lost 2 bases at V and 8 bases at J; junction bases unmatched: 10. Per germline, CDR1 SNHLY and CDR2 FYNNEI. The DNA for the CDR3 is TGTGCCAGCAGTGAACCAAAAGGGACTATAGCTACGCAGTATTTT. Translation: CASSEPKGTIATQYF. The whole variable domain, remainder taken from reference TRBV2 and TRBJ2-3, is EPEVTQTPSHQVTQMGQEVILRCVPISNHLYFYWYRQILGQKVEFLVSFYNNEISEKSEIFDDQFSVERPDGSNFTLKIRSTKLEDSAMYFCASSEPKGTIATQYFGPGTRLTVL.

The rearrangement uses TRBV10-1 and TRBJ1-4; D is possibly TRBD1 (6 bases). Trimming took 6 bases from V and 8 from J, leaving 13 bases between them. CDR3 length: 13 residues. The germline V gene encodes CDR1 WNHNN and CDR2 SYGVQD (reference sequence). CDR3 loop: CASSGTFREKLFF. The CDR3 nucleotides are TGCGCCAGCAGCGGGACATTCCGGGAAAAACTGTTTTTT.

This CDR3 is CASSSDRSSGNTIYF. CDR3 bases: TGTGCCAGCAGTTCGGACAGAAGCTCTGGAAACACCATATATTTT. The chain links TRBV7-9 to TRBJ1-3; TRBD1 is a possible D gene (6 bases). Germline CDR1 and CDR2: SEHNR and FQNEAQ (reference sequence). The CDR3 is made up of 15 amino acids. V lost 6 bases to trimming and J lost 0 bases, with 12 bases between them.

The chain couples TRBV2 to TRBJ1-1; D is perhaps TRBD1 (5 bases). Per germline, CDR1 SNHLY and CDR2 FYNNEI. Trimming removed 4 bases at V and 3 bases at J, with 9 bases between. The CDR3 runs 13 residues. CDR3 coding DNA: TGTGCCAGCAGTGTTTGGGGCGACACTGAAGCTTTCTTT. It specifies CASSVWGDTEAFF.

The J gene is TRBJ2-1, the V gene TRBV19; 9 nucleotides match TRBD1. The CDR3 covers 15 residues. The germline gives CDR1 LNHDA, CDR2 SQIVND (reference sequence). J lost 7 bases, V lost 3 bases, and 7 bases had no gene match. Written as DNA, the CDR3 is TGTGCCAGTAGTATTAAGGGACAGGGCTGGAATGAGCAGTTCTTC. This encodes CASSIKGQGWNEQFF.

The chain joins TRBV6-5 to TRBJ1-3; D not resolved. Germline CDR1 is MNHEY and CDR2 is SVGAGI. The CDR3 has 16 residues. V was pared by 4 bases and J by 0 bases, with 13 bases between. The CDR3 loop reads CASSFGAQSSGNTIYF. The CDR3 nucleotides read TGTGCCAGCAGTTTCGGTGCCCAGAGCTCTGGAAACACCATATATTTT.

The CDR3 DNA is TGTGCCAGCAGCCCTCGGGCGGCCAGAAACACCATATATTTT. This translates into CASSPRAARNTIYF. The chain couples TRBV5-6 to TRBJ1-3; no reliable D call. V was trimmed by 4 bases and J by 5 bases, leaving 13 bases between them. CDR3 length equals 14 residues. CDR1 is SGHDT and CDR2 is YYEEEE in the germline V gene.

The chain links TRBV19 to TRBJ1-6; 7 nucleotides agree with TRBD1. This CDR3 has 19 amino acids. CDR1 is LNHDA, CDR2 SQIVND, per germline (reference sequence). The CDR3 protein is CPIIIRLTTGWVGDSPLHF. The DNA for the CDR3 is TGTCCCATTATTATACGATTGACGACAGGGTGGGTAGGGGATTCACCCCTCCACTTT.

The chain recombines TRBV7-2 with TRBJ1-1; D gene ambiguous. The V end was cut by 6 bases, the J end by 0 bases, with 14 bases between. This CDR3 spans 15 amino acids. Germline-derived CDR1 and CDR2 are SGHTA and FQGNSA. Here the CDR3 DNA reads TGTGCCAGCAGATCCACGCCCGGGTTGAACACTGAAGCTTTCTTT. Amino acids: CASRSTPGLNTEAFF.

This chain uses TRBV7-8 with TRBJ2-7, with a possible D match to TRBD1 (6 bases). The CDR3 has 12 residues. The germline gives CDR1 SGHVS, CDR2 FQNEAQ. Trimming pared 5 bases from V and 5 bases from J, leaving 10 bases between. The CDR3 spells CASSPGVDEQYF. The CDR3 coding sequence is TGTGCCAGCAGCCCAGGGGTGGACGAGCAGTACTTC.

This clone was recorded once. The chain links TRBV14 to TRBJ2-5; maybe TRBD2 (6 bases). The length of the CDR3 is 14 residues. Trimming stripped 2 bases from V and 6 bases from J, with 13 bases between. CDR1 and CDR2 (germline): SGHDN, FVKESK. CDR3 residues: CASSQITGGKTQYF. The CDR3 DNA is TGTGCCAGCAGCCAAATAACCGGAGGGAAGACCCAGTACTTC.

The gene calls are TRBV27 and TRBJ2-7; perhaps TRBD2 as D (6 bases). CDR3 length: 11 amino acids. The V end lost 7 bases, the J end lost 7 bases, and 11 bases lay between the germline ends. Germline lookup yields CDR1 MNHEY and CDR2 SMNVEV (reference sequence). CDR3 DNA: TGTGCCAGCACCACAGCGGGTGAGCAGTACTTC. Translation gives CASTTAGEQYF.

The chain couples TRBV7-2 to TRBJ2-4, with a weak D call TRBD2 (6 bases). The CDR3 contains 15 residues. CDR1 and CDR2 from the germline V gene are SGHTA and FQGNSA. With 4 bases removed from V and 5 bases from J, the gap between germline ends came to 15 bases. As DNA, the CDR3 is TGTGCCAGCAGCTCCACTGGTTGGGGGGAAAACATTCAGTACTTC. This codes for CASSSTGWGENIQYF.

The chain links TRBV19 to TRBJ1-5; D possibly corresponds to TRBD1 (5 bases). Per the germline V gene, CDR1 is LNHDA and CDR2 is SQIVND (reference sequence). The CDR3 runs 15 residues. Trimming stripped 6 bases from V and 7 bases from J, with 19 bases between. The CDR3 is CASSPGDVQSQPQHF. As DNA, the CDR3 is TGTGCCAGTAGCCCGGGGGACGTCCAGAGCCAGCCCCAGCATTTT.

V gene TRBV7-9 combines with J gene TRBJ2-5, with 15 nucleotides matching TRBD2. The CDR3 contains 16 residues. V lost 6 bases, J lost 4 bases, and 6 bases stayed unmatched. From germline, CDR1 is SEHNR and CDR2 FQNEAQ (reference sequence). The CDR3 DNA follows: TGTGCCAGCAGACACGGACTAGCGGGGGGGCCAGAGACCCAGTACTTC. Protein: CASRHGLAGGPETQYF.

V is TRBV30 and J is TRBJ2-1, with D possibly being TRBD1 or TRBD2 (5 bases each). Germline V gene data show CDR1 as GTSNPN and CDR2 as SVGIG (reference sequence). V gave up 3 bases and J gave up 6 bases, with 12 bases separating them. The CDR3 loop spans 13 amino acids. The DNA for the CDR3 is TGTGCCTGGAGGCGGGCAGGGCCCAATGAGCAGTTCTTC. This sequence encodes CAWRRAGPNEQFF.

This clone was recorded once. The chain carries TRBV2 and TRBJ1-2; maybe TRBD1 (5 bases). Germline V gives CDR1 SNHLY, CDR2 FYNNEI. V was pared by 7 bases and J by 8 bases, with 20 bases between. CDR3 size: 14 residues. CDR3: CASNPRPGGVGYTF. DNA of the CDR3: TGTGCCAGCAACCCCAGACCTGGAGGGGTAGGCTACACCTTC.

This clone was seen once. The chain links TRBV30 to TRBJ2-3; 9 positions agree with TRBD2. V lost 8 bases and J lost 2; bases outside the gene matches: 2. Germline V lookup: CDR1 GTSNPN, CDR2 SVGIG (reference sequence). The CDR3 is 12 amino acids. CDR3 in amino acids: CALAGNTDTQYF. The CDR3 DNA is TGTGCCCTAGCGGGAAACACAGATACGCAGTATTTT. The full variable domain, rest sourced from reference TRBV30 and TRBJ2-3, is SQTIHQWPATLVQPVGSPLSLECTVEGTSNPNLYWYRQAAGRGLQLLFYSVGIGQISSEVPQNLSASRPQDRQFILSSKKLLLSDSGFYLCALAGNTDTQYFGPGTRLTVL.

This chain connects TRBV6-5 to TRBJ1-1; maybe TRBD1 (5 bases). The CDR3 length is 14 residues. CDR1 and CDR2 (germline): MNHEY, SVGAGI. V lost 5 bases to trimming and J lost 4 bases, with 14 bases between them. The CDR3 DNA sequence: TGTGCCAGCAGTCGCTTGACAGAAGGCACTGAAGCTTTCTTT. As protein: CASSRLTEGTEAFF.

This CDR3 is CASTLSGTPLSSGNTIYF. The DNA of the CDR3 is TGCGCCAGCACCTTGTCCGGGACACCGCTGAGCTCTGGAAACACCATATATTTT. V is TRBV10-1 and J is TRBJ1-3, with D tentatively TRBD1 (6 bases). The CDR3 covers 18 residues. The V and J ends lost 7 bases and 0 bases respectively, with 22 bases between them. CDR1 is WNHNN and CDR2 is SYGVQD in the germline V gene (reference sequence).

The chain has TRBV11-3 and TRBJ1-3, with D tentatively TRBD1 (5 bases). Germline values: CDR1 SGHNT, CDR2 YENEEA. The CDR3 length is 14 residues. Between the trimmed V and J ends, which lost 5 bases and 0 bases, there was a span of 8 bases. CDR3 in DNA: TGTGCCAGCAGCCGGAGGGGCTCTGGAAACACCATATATTTT. Translated, it gives CASSRRGSGNTIYF.

The V gene is TRBV28, the J gene TRBJ1-5, with a tentative D call TRBD1 (6 bases). The CDR3 has 14 amino acids. V was clipped by 5 bases and J by 3 bases, with 11 bases between them. CDR1 and CDR2 from the germline V gene are MDHEN and SYDVKM. CDR3 sequence (DNA): TGTGCCAGCAGTCAGGGGACCGCCAATCAGCCCCAGCATTTT. Translation: CASSQGTANQPQHF.

J is TRBJ2-1 and V is TRBV6-2 or TRBV6-3; unclear D gene. The CDR3 is 16 amino acids. The germline CDR1 and CDR2 sequences are MNHEY and SVGEGT. The V and J ends lost 6 bases and 7 bases respectively, with 22 bases between them. CDR3 sequence (DNA): TGTGCCAGCAGCCCTGCTACCCCACAGCCTCTAAATGAGCAGTTCTTC. Protein: CASSPATPQPLNEQFF.

This clone has a single count. The chain recombines TRBV11-1 with TRBJ2-7; 8 nucleotides agree with TRBD1. The length of the CDR3 is 14 residues. Germline assignment: CDR1 SGHAT and CDR2 FQDESV (reference sequence). Trimming cost V 3 bases and J 2 bases; bases outside gene matches: 3. The CDR3, as DNA: TGTGCCAGCAGCTTCCAGGGGGCCGCCTACGAGCAGTACTTC. It is translated as CASSFQGAAYEQYF.

The chain has TRBV6-5 and TRBJ1-2; possible D gene TRBD1, 5 bases. The V and J ends lost 8 bases and 0 bases respectively, with 16 bases between them. The CDR3 length is 15 residues. In germline, CDR1 is MNHEY, CDR2 SVGAGI. Written as DNA, the CDR3 is TGTGCCAGCTCCGGATCCGGGACTTCTAACTATGGCTACACCTTC. It codes for CASSGSGTSNYGYTF.

This chain links TRBV5-5 with TRBJ1-6, with 7 bases identical to TRBD1. The CDR3 totals 14 residues. The germline V gene has CDR1 SGHKS and CDR2 YYEKEE (reference sequence). Trimming at V came to 4 bases and at J to 5 bases, leaving 3 bases not matched to a gene. CDR3 sequence (DNA): TGTGCCAGCAGCCCAGGGACAGATAATTCACCCCTCCACTTT. Encoded protein: CASSPGTDNSPLHF. Variable domain in full (rest from reference TRBV5-5 and TRBJ1-6): DAGVTQSPTHLIKTRGQQVTLRCSPISGHKSVSWYQQVLGQGPQFIFQYYEKEERGRGNFPDRFSARQFPNYSSELNVNALLLGDSALYLCASSPGTDNSPLHFGNGTRLTVT.